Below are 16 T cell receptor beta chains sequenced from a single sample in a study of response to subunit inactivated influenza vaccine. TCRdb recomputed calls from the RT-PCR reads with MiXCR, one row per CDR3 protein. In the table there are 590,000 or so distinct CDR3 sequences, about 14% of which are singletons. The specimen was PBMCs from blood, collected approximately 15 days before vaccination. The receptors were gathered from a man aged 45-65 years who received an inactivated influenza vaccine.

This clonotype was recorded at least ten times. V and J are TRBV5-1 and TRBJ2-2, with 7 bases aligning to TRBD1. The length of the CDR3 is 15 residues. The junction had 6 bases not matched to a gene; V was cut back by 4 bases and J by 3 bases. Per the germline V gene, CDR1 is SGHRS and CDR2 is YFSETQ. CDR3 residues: CASSTTGSDTGELFF. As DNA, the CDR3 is TGCGCCAGCAGCACGACAGGGTCCGACACCGGGGAGCTGTTTTTT.

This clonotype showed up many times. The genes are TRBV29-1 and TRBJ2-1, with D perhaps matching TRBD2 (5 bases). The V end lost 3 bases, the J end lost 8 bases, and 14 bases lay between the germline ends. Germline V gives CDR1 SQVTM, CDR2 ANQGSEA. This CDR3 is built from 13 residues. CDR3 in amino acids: CSVEMYEGYEQFF. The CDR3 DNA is TGCAGCGTTGAGATGTATGAGGGCTATGAGCAGTTCTTC.

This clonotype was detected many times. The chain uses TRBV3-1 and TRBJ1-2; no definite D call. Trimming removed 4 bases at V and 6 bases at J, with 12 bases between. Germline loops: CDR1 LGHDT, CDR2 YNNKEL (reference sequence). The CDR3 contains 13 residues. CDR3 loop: CASSRPGWHGYTF. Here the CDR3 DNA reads TGTGCCAGCAGCCGCCCCGGATGGCATGGCTACACCTTC.

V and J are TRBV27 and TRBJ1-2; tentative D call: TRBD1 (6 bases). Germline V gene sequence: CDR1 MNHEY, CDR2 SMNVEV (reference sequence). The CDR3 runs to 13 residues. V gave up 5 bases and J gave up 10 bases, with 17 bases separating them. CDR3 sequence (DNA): TGTGCCAGCAGTCCCCGGAGGGGGGTTCTCTACACCTTC. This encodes CASSPRRGVLYTF.

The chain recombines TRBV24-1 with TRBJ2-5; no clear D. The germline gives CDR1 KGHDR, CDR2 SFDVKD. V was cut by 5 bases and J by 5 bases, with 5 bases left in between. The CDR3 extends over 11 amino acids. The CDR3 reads CATSVGETQYF. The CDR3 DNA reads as TGTGCCACCAGTGTGGGGGAGACCCAGTACTTC.

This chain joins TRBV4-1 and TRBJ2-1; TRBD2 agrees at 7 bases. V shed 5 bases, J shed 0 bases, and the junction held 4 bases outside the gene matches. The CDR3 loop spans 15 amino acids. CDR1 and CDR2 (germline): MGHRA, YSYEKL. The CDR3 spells CASSRTSTSYNEQFF. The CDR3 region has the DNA TGCGCCAGCAGCAGGACTAGTACCTCCTACAATGAGCAGTTCTTC.

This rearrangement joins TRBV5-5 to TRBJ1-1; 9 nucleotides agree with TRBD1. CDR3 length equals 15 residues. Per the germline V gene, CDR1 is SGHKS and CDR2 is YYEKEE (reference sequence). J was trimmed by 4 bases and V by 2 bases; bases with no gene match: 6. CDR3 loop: CASSFGDRAGTEAFF. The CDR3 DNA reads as TGTGCCAGCAGCTTCGGGGACAGGGCGGGCACTGAAGCTTTCTTT.

The CDR3 bases are TGCGCCAGCAGCCAAGATATTAGCGGGGGGGCCTACGAGCAGTACTTC. Amino acids: CASSQDISGGAYEQYF. The gene calls are TRBV4-1 and TRBJ2-7; 11 positions match TRBD2. J was trimmed by 2 bases and V by 0 bases; bases with no gene match: 3. CDR1 is MGHRA and CDR2 is YSYEKL in the germline V gene. This CDR3 comprises 16 residues.

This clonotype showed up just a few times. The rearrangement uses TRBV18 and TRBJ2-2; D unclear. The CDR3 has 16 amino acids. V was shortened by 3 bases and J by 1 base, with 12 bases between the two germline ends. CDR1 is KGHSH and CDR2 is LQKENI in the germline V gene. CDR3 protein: CASSPNRVWNTGELFF. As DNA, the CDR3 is TGTGCCAGCTCACCGAATAGGGTGTGGAACACCGGGGAGCTGTTTTTT.

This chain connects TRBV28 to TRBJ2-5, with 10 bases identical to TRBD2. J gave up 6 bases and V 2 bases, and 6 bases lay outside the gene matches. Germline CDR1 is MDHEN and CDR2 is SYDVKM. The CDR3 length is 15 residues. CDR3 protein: CASSLASGSTKTQYF. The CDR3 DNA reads TGTGCCAGCAGTTTAGCTAGCGGGAGTACGAAGACCCAGTACTTC.

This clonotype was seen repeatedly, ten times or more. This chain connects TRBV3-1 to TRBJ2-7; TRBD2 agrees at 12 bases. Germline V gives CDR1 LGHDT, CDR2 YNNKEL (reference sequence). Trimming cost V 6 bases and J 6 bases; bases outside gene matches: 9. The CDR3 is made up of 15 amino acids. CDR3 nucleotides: TGTGCCAGCAGGACCGCTAGCGGGGGGGCTCGCGAGCAGTACTTC. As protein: CASRTASGGAREQYF.

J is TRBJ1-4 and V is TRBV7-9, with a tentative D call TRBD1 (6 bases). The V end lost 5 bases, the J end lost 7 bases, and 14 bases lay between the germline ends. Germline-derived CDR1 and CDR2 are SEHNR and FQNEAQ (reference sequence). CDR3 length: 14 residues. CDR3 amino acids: CASSHGTSGEKLFF. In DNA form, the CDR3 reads TGTGCCAGCAGCCACGGGACATCTGGTGAAAAACTGTTTTTT.

The CDR3 spells CASSPRTGGYGYTF. CDR3 sequence (DNA): TGTGCCAGCAGCCCTCGGACAGGGGGCTATGGCTACACCTTC. The J gene is TRBJ1-2, the V gene TRBV7-2; 10 bases match TRBD1. Germline V gene data show CDR1 as SGHTA and CDR2 as FQGNSA. V lost 5 bases, J lost 4 bases, and 4 bases stayed unmatched. The CDR3 covers 14 residues.

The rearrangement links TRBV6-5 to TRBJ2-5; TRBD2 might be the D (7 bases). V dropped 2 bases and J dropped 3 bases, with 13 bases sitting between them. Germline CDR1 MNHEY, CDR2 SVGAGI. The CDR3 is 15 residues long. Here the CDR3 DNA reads TGTGCCAGCAGTTACGGCGGGGGCCAGAAAGAGACCCAGTACTTC. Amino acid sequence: CASSYGGGQKETQYF.

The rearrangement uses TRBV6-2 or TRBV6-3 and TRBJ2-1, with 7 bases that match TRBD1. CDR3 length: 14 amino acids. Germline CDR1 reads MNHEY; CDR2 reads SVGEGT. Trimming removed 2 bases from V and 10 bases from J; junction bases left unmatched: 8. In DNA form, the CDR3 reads TGTGCCAGCAGTTACCTAGACAGGGCGAAGGAGCAGTTCTTC. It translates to CASSYLDRAKEQFF.

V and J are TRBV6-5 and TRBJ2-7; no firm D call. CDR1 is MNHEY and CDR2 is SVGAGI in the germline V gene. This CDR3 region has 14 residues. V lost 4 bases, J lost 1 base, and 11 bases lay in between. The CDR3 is CASSSGGQSYEQYF. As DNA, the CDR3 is TGTGCCAGCAGTTCAGGCGGTCAGTCCTACGAGCAGTACTTC.